The rows below give T cell receptor beta chains drawn from one sample of a study of blood T cell repertoires in COVID-19. Data came from immunoSEQ multiplex PCR; TCRdb stores just in-frame clones and leaves some out. The repertoire consists of a few hundred thousand clones, with approximately 85% occurring once and the leading ten covering roughly 4.6%. Material: peripheral blood. The receptor set was obtained from a middle-aged man with active or convalescent COVID-19. Both conserved end residues are part of each CDR3. The D gene is left open where the match is weak. Not all rows give a size; the values are once, few, many and, for expanded clones, a class.

j_gene: TRBJ2-1
abundance: .
d_gene: TRBD2
v_gene: TRBV11-2
CDR3nt: TGTGCCAGCAGCTTAATTTGGGTAGCGGGAGCAAATGAGCAGTTCTTC
CDR3aa: CASSLIWVAGANEQFF

j_gene: TRBJ2-2
abundance: .
d_gene: .
v_gene: TRBV5-3
CDR3nt: TGTGTCAGAAGCTTGGCGGGACCTAGCGACACCGGGGAGCTGTTTTTT
CDR3aa: CVRSLAGPSDTGELFF

j_gene: TRBJ1-2
abundance: .
d_gene: .
v_gene: TRBV5-4
CDR3nt: TGTGCCAGCAGCTTGCCCTTGCAGAACTATGGCTACACCTTC
CDR3aa: CASSLPLQNYGYTF

j_gene: TRBJ2-7
abundance: .
d_gene: TRBD2
v_gene: TRBV6-5
CDR3nt: TGTGCCAGCAGTTACACTAGCGGAAACTACGAGCAGTACTTC
CDR3aa: CASSYTSGNYEQYF

j_gene: TRBJ1-5
abundance: .
d_gene: TRBD1
v_gene: TRBV5-1
CDR3nt: TGCGCCAGCAGCTTGGGTCAGGGGGGCAATCAGCCCCAGCATTTT
CDR3aa: CASSLGQGGNQPQHF

j_gene: TRBJ2-7
abundance: few
d_gene: TRBD1
v_gene: TRBV2
CDR3nt: TGTGCCAGCAGTAAAGGGACAGAGAACTACGAGCAGTACTTC
CDR3aa: CASSKGTENYEQYF

j_gene: TRBJ2-2
abundance: .
d_gene: .
v_gene: TRBV3-1/TRBV3-2
CDR3nt: TGTGCCAGCAGCCAAGAGAGCGGTCTCACCGGGGAGCTGTTTTTT
CDR3aa: CASSQESGLTGELFF

j_gene: TRBJ1-2
abundance: .
d_gene: TRBD1
v_gene: TRBV6-6
CDR3nt: TGTGCCAGCAGCCCCGGACAGGGGGTGTATGGCTACACCTTC
CDR3aa: CASSPGQGVYGYTF

j_gene: TRBJ2-7
abundance: .
d_gene: .
v_gene: TRBV10-3
CDR3nt: TGTGCCATCGGTGAGGGAGTAGTCTACGAGCAGTACTTC
CDR3aa: CAIGEGVVYEQYF

j_gene: TRBJ1-5
abundance: .
d_gene: TRBD1
v_gene: TRBV27
CDR3nt: TGTGCCAGCAGTACGACAGGGTCCCCTCATCAGCCCCAGCATTTT
CDR3aa: CASSTTGSPHQPQHF

j_gene: TRBJ1-3
abundance: .
d_gene: .
v_gene: TRBV5-6
CDR3nt: TGTGCCAGCAGCTTTCGCCCGCAAACGACTCGGGGGGCTGGAAACACCATATATTTT
CDR3aa: CASSFRPQTTRGAGNTIYF

j_gene: TRBJ2-1
abundance: many
d_gene: TRBD2
v_gene: TRBV5-1
CDR3nt: TGCGCCAGCAGCCCCGGGACTAGCGGGAGCTTCTACAATGAGCAGTTCTTC
CDR3aa: CASSPGTSGSFYNEQFF

j_gene: TRBJ2-7
abundance: .
d_gene: TRBD2
v_gene: TRBV7-2
CDR3nt: TGTGCCAGCAGCTTAGACTCTACCGGGAGGGGATACGAGCAGTACTTC
CDR3aa: CASSLDSTGRGYEQYF

j_gene: TRBJ2-3
abundance: .
d_gene: TRBD1
v_gene: TRBV9
CDR3nt: TGTGCCAGCAGCGTAGAGACAGGGCGCCTCGAAGATACGCAGTATTTT
CDR3aa: CASSVETGRLEDTQYF

j_gene: TRBJ2-1
abundance: .
d_gene: TRBD2
v_gene: TRBV9
CDR3nt: TGTGCCAGCAGCGTGATGGCGCGGGAGGGCCCTCGGAGCTCCTACAATGAGCAGTTCTTC
CDR3aa: CASSVMAREGPRSSYNEQFF

j_gene: TRBJ2-2
abundance: once
d_gene: .
v_gene: TRBV29-1
CDR3nt: TGCAGCGTTTCAGGGATCGCGAACACCGGGGAGCTGTTTTTT
CDR3aa: CSVSGIANTGELFF

j_gene: TRBJ1-4
abundance: .
d_gene: TRBD1
v_gene: TRBV6-5
CDR3nt: TGTGCCAGCAGTTCTCGACAGGGCAGTGAAAAACTGTTTTTT
CDR3aa: CASSSRQGSEKLFF

j_gene: TRBJ2-7
abundance: few
d_gene: TRBD2
v_gene: TRBV12-5
CDR3nt: TGTGCTAGTGGTCTATCCAAGACTAGCGGGAGTTACGAGCAGTACTTC
CDR3aa: CASGLSKTSGSYEQYF

j_gene: TRBJ1-4
abundance: .
d_gene: TRBD1
v_gene: TRBV2
CDR3nt: TGTGCCAGCAGTGAAAGACAGGGAAGCCCGGCTAATGAAAAACTGTTTTTT
CDR3aa: CASSERQGSPANEKLFF

j_gene: TRBJ1-6
abundance: .
d_gene: .
v_gene: TRBV16
CDR3nt: TGTGCCAGCAGCCAATCGATACGGGCCGACAGGTTCAGGACACCCCTCCACTTT
CDR3aa: CASSQSIRADRFRTPLHF

j_gene: TRBJ2-1
abundance: .
d_gene: TRBD1
v_gene: TRBV18
CDR3nt: TGTGCCAGCTCACCGCTCCGGGACAGCGAGCAGTTCTTC
CDR3aa: CASSPLRDSEQFF

j_gene: TRBJ1-6
abundance: .
d_gene: TRBD1
v_gene: TRBV20-1
CDR3nt: TGCAGTGCTAGTTGGGACAGGTTGTCACCCCTCCACTTT
CDR3aa: CSASWDRLSPLHF

j_gene: TRBJ2-5
abundance: .
d_gene: TRBD2
v_gene: TRBV5-4
CDR3nt: TGTGCCAGCAGCTTGCGGTTGACTAGCGGTCAAGAGACCCAGTACTTC
CDR3aa: CASSLRLTSGQETQYF

j_gene: TRBJ2-2
abundance: .
d_gene: TRBD1
v_gene: TRBV9
CDR3nt: TGTGCCAGCAGCGCGGACAGGGGTAACACCGGGGAGCTGTTTTTT
CDR3aa: CASSADRGNTGELFF

j_gene: TRBJ2-1
abundance: .
d_gene: .
v_gene: TRBV19
CDR3nt: TGTGCCAGTAGCCCCCGGACTCCTTCCTACAATGAGCAGTTCTTC
CDR3aa: CASSPRTPSYNEQFF

j_gene: TRBJ2-7
abundance: .
d_gene: TRBD2
v_gene: TRBV28
CDR3nt: TGTGCCAGCAGCGGACTAGTGGTGGAGCAGTACTTC
CDR3aa: CASSGLVVEQYF

j_gene: TRBJ2-5
abundance: .
d_gene: TRBD1
v_gene: TRBV7-6
CDR3nt: TGTGCCAGCAGCTTATCCAGGGGGCTGTGGGAGACCCAGTACTTC
CDR3aa: CASSLSRGLWETQYF